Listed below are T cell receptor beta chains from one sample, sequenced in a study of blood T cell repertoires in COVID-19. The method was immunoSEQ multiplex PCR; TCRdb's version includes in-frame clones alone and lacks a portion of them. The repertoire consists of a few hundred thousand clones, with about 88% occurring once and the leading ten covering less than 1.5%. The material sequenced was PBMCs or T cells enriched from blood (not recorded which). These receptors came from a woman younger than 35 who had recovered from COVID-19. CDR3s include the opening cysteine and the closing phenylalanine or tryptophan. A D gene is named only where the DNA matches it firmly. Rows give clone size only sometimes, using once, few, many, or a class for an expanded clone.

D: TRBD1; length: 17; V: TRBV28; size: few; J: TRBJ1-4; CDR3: CASSSLGQGEANEKLFF; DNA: TGTGCCAGCAGTTCCCTAGGGCAGGGGGAGGCTAATGAAAAACTGTTTTTT
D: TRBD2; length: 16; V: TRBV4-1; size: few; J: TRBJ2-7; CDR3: CASSQAASGGAYEQYF; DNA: TGCGCCAGCAGCCAAGCGGCTAGCGGGGGGGCTTACGAGCAGTACTTC
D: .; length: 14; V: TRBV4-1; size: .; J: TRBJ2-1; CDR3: CASSQGSLYNEQFF; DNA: TGCGCCAGCAGCCAGGGGAGCCTCTACAATGAGCAGTTCTTC
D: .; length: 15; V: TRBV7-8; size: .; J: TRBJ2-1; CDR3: CASSLGLALYNEQFF; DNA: TGTGCCAGCAGCTTAGGGCTAGCGCTCTACAATGAGCAGTTCTTC
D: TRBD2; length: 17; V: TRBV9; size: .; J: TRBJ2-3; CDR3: CASSVDPSGTSTDTQYF; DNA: TGTGCCAGCAGCGTAGACCCTAGCGGCACTAGCACAGATACGCAGTATTTT
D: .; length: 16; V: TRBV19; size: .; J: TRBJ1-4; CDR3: CASSETGGVVYEKLFF; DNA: TGTGCCAGTAGTGAAACCGGGGGGGTCGTGTATGAAAAACTGTTTTTT
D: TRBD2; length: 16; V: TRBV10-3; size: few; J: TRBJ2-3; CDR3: CAISAERGVSTDTQYF; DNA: TGTGCCATCAGTGCCGAGCGGGGGGTTAGCACAGATACGCAGTATTTT
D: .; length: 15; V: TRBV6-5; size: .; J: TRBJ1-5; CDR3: CASRIYEYSNQPQHF; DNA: TGTGCCAGCAGAATATATGAGTATAGCAATCAGCCCCAGCATTTT
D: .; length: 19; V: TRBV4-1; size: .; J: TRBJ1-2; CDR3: CASSHRAKLIGPAGGGYTF; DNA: TGCGCCAGCAGCCACAGAGCCAAGTTGATAGGCCCAGCGGGAGGCGGCTACACCTTC
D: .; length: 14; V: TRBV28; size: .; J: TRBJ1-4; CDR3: CASRGTYSNEKLFF; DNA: TGTGCCAGCAGAGGGACATATAGTAATGAAAAACTGTTTTTT
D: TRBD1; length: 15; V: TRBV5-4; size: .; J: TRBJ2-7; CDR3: CASSSRTGIAYEQYF; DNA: TGTGCCAGCAGCTCGAGGACAGGGATAGCCTACGAGCAGTACTTC
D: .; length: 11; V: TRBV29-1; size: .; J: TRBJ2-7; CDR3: CSVASSYEQYF; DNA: TGCAGCGTTGCCTCCTCCTACGAGCAGTACTTC
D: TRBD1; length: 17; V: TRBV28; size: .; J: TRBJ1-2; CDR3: CASSSRGGTGGYYGYTF; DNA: TGTGCCAGCAGCTCAAGGGGGGGGACAGGAGGATACTATGGCTACACCTTC
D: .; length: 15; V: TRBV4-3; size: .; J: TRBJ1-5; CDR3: CASSQDRYSNQPQHF; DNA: TGCGCCAGCAGCCAAGACAGGTATAGCAATCAGCCCCAGCATTTT
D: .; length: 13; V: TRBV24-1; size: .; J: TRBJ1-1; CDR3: CATRRRGNTEAFF; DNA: TGTGCCACCCGAAGACGGGGGAACACTGAAGCTTTCTTT
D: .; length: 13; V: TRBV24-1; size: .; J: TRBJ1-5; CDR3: CATSALGNQPQHF; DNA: TGTGCCACCAGTGCCCTCGGGAATCAGCCCCAGCATTTT